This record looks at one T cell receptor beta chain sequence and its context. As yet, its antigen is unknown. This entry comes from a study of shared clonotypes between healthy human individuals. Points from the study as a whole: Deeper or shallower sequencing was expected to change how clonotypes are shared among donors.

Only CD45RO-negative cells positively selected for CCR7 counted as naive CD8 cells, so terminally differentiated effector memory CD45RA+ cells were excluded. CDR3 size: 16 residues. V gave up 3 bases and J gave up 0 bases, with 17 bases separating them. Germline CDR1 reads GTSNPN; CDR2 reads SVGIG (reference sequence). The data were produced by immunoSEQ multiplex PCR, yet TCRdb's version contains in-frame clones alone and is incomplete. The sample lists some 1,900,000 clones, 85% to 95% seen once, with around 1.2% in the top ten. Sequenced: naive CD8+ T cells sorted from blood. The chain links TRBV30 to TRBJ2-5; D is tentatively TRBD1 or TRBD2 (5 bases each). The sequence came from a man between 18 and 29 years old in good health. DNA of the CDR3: TGTGCCTGGAGCGCCCTGATGGGGGAGTACCAAGAGACCCAGTACTTC. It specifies CAWSALMGEYQETQYF.